Each of the 21 T cell receptor beta chains below was sequenced from the same sample in a study of OX40 agonist ivuxolimab in advanced cancers. Data came from immunoSEQ multiplex PCR; TCRdb stores just in-frame clones and leaves some out. The sample includes about 83,000 clones, about 89% seen only once; the top ten take more than 7%. The material was CD4+ or CD8+ T cells sorted from blood, obtained in a trial of the OX40 agonist ivuxolimab. These receptors were taken from an adult with an advanced solid tumor such as melanoma, head and neck, liver or kidney cancer.

The chain recombines TRBV28 with TRBJ2-5; 11 bases map to TRBD2. Germline CDR1 reads MDHEN; CDR2 reads SYDVKM. Trimming at V came to 1 base and at J to 1 base, leaving 8 bases not matched to a gene. This CDR3 is built from 18 residues. The CDR3 DNA follows: TGTGCCAGCAGTTTATCTCTAGCGGGAGGAGGGAGCCAAGAGACCCAGTACTTC. Its translation is CASSLSLAGGGSQETQYF.

The chain is built from TRBV6-5 and TRBJ2-1; D is undetermined. The V and J ends lost 5 bases and 1 base respectively, with 12 bases between them. Germline V gives CDR1 MNHEY, CDR2 SVGAGI. This CDR3 has 15 residues. Here the CDR3 reads CASSPDLGSYNEQFF. DNA for the CDR3: TGTGCCAGCAGTCCAGACCTAGGGTCCTACAATGAGCAGTTCTTC.

The CDR3 DNA sequence: TGTGCCAGCAGGGGGACAGGGGTCACCGGGGAGCTGTTTTTT. Encoded protein: CASRGTGVTGELFF. The chain couples TRBV2 to TRBJ2-2, with 10 positions matching TRBD1. The germline CDR1 and CDR2 sequences are SNHLY and FYNNEI. V was clipped by 6 bases and J by 4 bases; unmatched bases: 2. This CDR3 region has 14 residues.

The chain joins TRBV15 to TRBJ2-5; D tentatively reads TRBD1 or TRBD2 (5 bases each). Per the germline V gene, CDR1 is LNHNV and CDR2 is YYDKDF (reference sequence). The V gene lost 1 base and the J gene lost 10 bases, with 22 bases spanning the gap. This CDR3 region has 16 residues. The CDR3 is CATSRAFEGTGRFQYF. CDR3 nucleotide sequence: TGTGCCACCAGCAGAGCTTTCGAAGGGACGGGGCGTTTCCAGTACTTC.

This chain links TRBV15 with TRBJ1-1, with D tentatively TRBD1 (5 bases). Germline CDR1 is LNHNV and CDR2 is YYDKDF (reference sequence). The CDR3 is 15 amino acids. V was cut by 3 bases and J by 4 bases, with 15 bases left in between. The CDR3 DNA follows: TGTGCCACCAGCAGGGGCAGGGAGTTTTCCACTGAAGCTTTCTTT. Protein product: CATSRGREFSTEAFF.

This clone was recorded once. This chain links TRBV6-5 with TRBJ2-1; no reliable D call. CDR1 and CDR2 (germline): MNHEY, SVGAGI. CDR3 size: 16 residues. Between the trimmed V and J ends, which lost 0 bases and 3 bases, there was a span of 12 bases. The CDR3 nucleotides are TGTGCCAGCAGTTACTCGATTGGGGAAAACTACAATGAGCAGTTCTTC. Amino acids: CASSYSIGENYNEQFF.

The V and J genes are TRBV12-5 and TRBJ1-1; D not certain. Germline CDR1 and CDR2: LGHNT and FRNRAP. Trimming left V 5 bases short and J 6 bases short, with 13 bases between. There are 13 residues in the CDR3. CDR3 sequence reads: CASGLYPSPEAFF. CDR3 bases: TGTGCTAGTGGTCTCTATCCCTCACCTGAAGCTTTCTTT.

The chain employs TRBV6-1 and TRBJ1-5; no clear D. Looked up from germline, CDR1 is MNHNS and CDR2 is SASEGT. The CDR3 loop spans 10 amino acids. V was shortened by 6 bases and J by 11 bases, with 8 bases between the two germline ends. The CDR3 loop is CASSGWAQHF. As DNA, the CDR3 is TGTGCCAGCAGCGGTTGGGCCCAGCATTTT.

V gene TRBV5-5 combines with J gene TRBJ2-7, with 12 bases aligning to TRBD2. CDR3 length: 16 amino acids. Germline lookup yields CDR1 SGHKS and CDR2 YYEKEE (reference sequence). J was trimmed by 6 bases and V by 0 bases; bases with no gene match: 7. In DNA form, the CDR3 reads TGTGCCAGCAGCTTGGTGACTAGCGGGAGCTTGTTCGAGCAGTACGTC. As protein: CASSLVTSGSLFEQYV.

This chain connects TRBV19 to TRBJ2-1; D not certain. V gave up 5 bases and J gave up 6 bases, with 8 bases separating them. CDR1 and CDR2 (germline): LNHDA, SQIVND (reference sequence). The CDR3 spans 12 residues. Here the CDR3 reads CASSRVGNEQFF. For the CDR3, the DNA is TGTGCCAGTAGTCGGGTCGGCAATGAGCAGTTCTTC.

This clone was detected only once. The chain joins TRBV7-2 to TRBJ1-5, with unresolved D. Deletions cut 3 bases from V and 0 bases from J, with 6 bases between. CDR1 is SGHTA and CDR2 is FQGNSA in the germline V gene. The CDR3 spans 14 residues. CDR3 DNA: TGTGCCAGCAGCTTGGGTTATAGCAATCAGCCCCAGCATTTT. Its translation: CASSLGYSNQPQHF.

J is TRBJ2-1 and V is TRBV4-3; D perhaps matches TRBD2 (5 bases). Trimming removed 3 bases at V and 3 bases at J, with 9 bases between. Germline CDR1 is LGHNA and CDR2 is YSLEER. The length of the CDR3 is 14 residues. The CDR3, as DNA: TGCGCCAGCAGCCAGACGGGGAACTACAATGAGCAGTTCTTC. Its translation: CASSQTGNYNEQFF.

The V call is TRBV6-1, the J call TRBJ2-2; D possibly corresponds to TRBD2 (6 bases). Germline values: CDR1 MNHNS, CDR2 SASEGT. The CDR3 totals 13 residues. V gave up 7 bases and J gave up 5 bases, with 11 bases separating them. The CDR3: CASIAEQTGELFF. CDR3 coding DNA: TGTGCCAGCATAGCGGAACAGACCGGGGAGCTGTTTTTT.

The rearrangement links TRBV9 to TRBJ2-3, with 7 bases identical to TRBD2. Germline assignment: CDR1 SGDLS and CDR2 YYNGEE. The CDR3 covers 15 residues. Trimming cost V 4 bases and J 2 bases; bases outside gene matches: 7. CDR3 loop: CASSSPGLITDTQYF. CDR3 nucleotide sequence: TGTGCCAGCAGCTCCCCGGGACTAATCACAGATACGCAGTATTTT.

The chain is built from TRBV2 and TRBJ2-5; 7 nucleotides agree with TRBD2. The CDR3 has 14 amino acids. With V trimmed by 2 bases and J by 5 bases, 5 bases remained unmatched. The germline gives CDR1 SNHLY, CDR2 FYNNEI. In nucleotides, the CDR3 is TGTGCCAGCAGTGAACTTGGGAGGGCGGAGACCCAGTACTTC. Its protein is CASSELGRAETQYF. Complete variable domain (other parts from reference TRBV2 and TRBJ2-5): EPEVTQTPSHQVTQMGQEVILRCVPISNHLYFYWYRQILGQKVEFLVSFYNNEISEKSEIFDDQFSVERPDGSNFTLKIRSTKLEDSAMYFCASSELGRAETQYFGPGTRLLVL.

The chain couples TRBV28 to TRBJ2-2, with D tentatively TRBD1 (6 bases). The CDR3 is 14 amino acids. V dropped 6 bases and J dropped 7 bases, with 15 bases sitting between them. Germline loops: CDR1 MDHEN, CDR2 SYDVKM. The CDR3 sequence: CASSPGHPVGELFF. In DNA form, the CDR3 reads TGTGCCAGCAGCCCGGGACACCCTGTCGGGGAGCTGTTTTTT.

CDR3 loop: CASSPGLAGTFQETQYF. CDR3 bases: TGTGCCAGCAGCCCGGGACTAGCGGGGACCTTTCAAGAGACCCAGTACTTC. The chain is built from TRBV11-3 and TRBJ2-5; 13 bases match TRBD2. This CDR3 comprises 17 residues. Trimming cost V 5 bases and J 2 bases; bases outside gene matches: 8. Per the germline V gene, CDR1 is SGHNT and CDR2 is YENEEA.

This clone was observed a handful of times. V gene TRBV19 combines with J gene TRBJ1-5; 8 bases are a match to TRBD1. With V trimmed by 6 bases and J by 9 bases, 7 bases remained unmatched. Germline V gene sequence: CDR1 LNHDA, CDR2 SQIVND (reference sequence). The CDR3 is 13 amino acids. This CDR3 reads CASSSQGGGPQHF. In DNA, the CDR3 is TGTGCCAGTAGCTCACAGGGGGGTGGGCCCCAGCATTTT.

This rearrangement joins TRBV5-1 to TRBJ1-2; 7 bases line up with TRBD1. The germline gives CDR1 SGHRS, CDR2 YFSETQ. Unmatched junction bases numbered 8, after V lost 9 bases and J lost 6 bases. This CDR3 has 12 amino acids. The DNA of the CDR3 is TGCGCCATCCGGACAGGCATGCATGGCTACACCTTC. Protein sequence: CAIRTGMHGYTF.

CDR3 in amino acids: CASSIRDRGSPLHF. As DNA, the CDR3 is TGTGCCAGTAGTATCCGGGACAGGGGTTCACCCCTCCACTTT. V usage is TRBV19 and J usage is TRBJ1-6; 10 bases match TRBD1. This CDR3 comprises 14 residues. Trimming at V came to 3 bases and at J to 9 bases, leaving 2 bases not matched to a gene. Per germline, CDR1 LNHDA and CDR2 SQIVND (reference sequence).

The chain has TRBV30 and TRBJ2-1; D remains ambiguous. The CDR3 is made up of 14 amino acids. V gave up 1 base and J gave up 4 bases, with 11 bases separating them. CDR1 and CDR2 from the germline V gene are GTSNPN and SVGIG (reference sequence). CDR3 protein: CAWSERQIYNEQFF. CDR3 nucleotide sequence: TGTGCCTGGAGTGAACGGCAGATTTACAATGAGCAGTTCTTC.